This TCR beta chain was identified in a study of blood T cells in healthy people across ages (dated by TCRdb to between 2015 and 2016). For context, the study as a whole: Template switching captured roughly one uniquely barcoded TCR beta cDNA molecule per two T cells in model experiments. To avoid experimental bias, donors of different ages were randomly spread across the sequencing lanes. Using deep sequencing normalized with unique cDNA molecular identifiers, the study measured how TCR beta repertoire diversity changes with age. Two additional independent replicas of 1 million unique cDNA reads from the same blood draw were analyzed for two donors (one aged 18 to 30 and one aged 80 or older). Four age groups were formed from the donors: young (average about 16 years), middle-aged (around 37), aged (62) and long-lived (more than 75).

Library creation used 5' RACE. The sequencer was an Illumina HiSeq 2500. The second PCR ran for roughly 6 to 11 cycles and used a J-beta primer mix along with a sample-barcoded 5' primer. Each TCR beta cDNA molecule received a unique molecular identifier from a template-switch 5' adaptor carrying 12 random nucleotides. Each sample yielded at least 2.5 million CDR3-containing paired-end reads. The Mint cDNA synthesis kit, primed by a TRBC-specific oligonucleotide, was used to synthesize first-strand cDNA from all RNA. All cDNA was treated with uracil-DNA glycosylase and then went through a first 18-cycle PCR with the universal primers M1SS and BC2_uni_R. Under the source paper's analysis protocol: For normalization, 1 million high-quality reads were randomly selected from each sample, with every read carrying a distinct molecular identifier. Instead of being binned into consensus sequences, reads with shared molecular identifiers were discarded. MiTCR, set to a Q25 quality threshold and the strictest error-elimination algorithm, was used for CDR3 identification, clonotype clustering and error correction. A nonparametric unseen species model using Euler transformation provided a lower-bound estimate of total TCR beta diversity. In-frame beta chains were kept once TCRdb had trimmed the public reads at Q25 with fastp and called clones with MiXCR. Each CDR3 protein gets just one entry, which takes the most common genes and DNA from the rows behind it. The authors' filters were not applied to this entry. The sample profile shows about 650,000 distinct CDR3 sequences; approximately 29% of them were found once. Together, the top ten hold 15% of the sample.

The CDR3, from cysteine to phenylalanine, totals 13 residues. Kept here is only the CDR3 DNA, which spans 39 bases and is read in frame from base 1. V is shortened by 5 bases, J by 3 bases, and the region joining them spans 8 bases. Via the germline V gene (reference sequence), CDR1 is LNHNV and CDR2 YYDKDF. The donors were under 40 Caucasian individuals from Russia, aged 6 to 90 years, who were systemically healthy. Each donor gave 8 to 10 milliliters of peripheral blood, drawn into EDTA-treated Vacutainer tubes. PBMCs were isolated by Ficoll-Paque density-gradient centrifugation, with at least 7 million obtained per sample. Total RNA, at least 5.5 micrograms per sample, was extracted from PBMCs with Trizol reagent. For every donor, an aliquot of PBMCs went through flow cytometry to measure the percentages of naive CD45RAhigh/CD27high T cells. Note on this clonotype: Its antigen is unknown. One base away lies a much larger clone, so this may be a sequencing read error.

The full study reports these points: As age increased, observed TCR beta diversity per million T cells dropped in a roughly linear way, and a significant reduction was already evident by age roughly 36. Estimates of total diversity based on one million sequenced T cells were considered lower bounds and underestimates. Donor CMV infection status was unknown, potentially confounding age-related changes in expanded clonotypes. Compared with the aged group, the long-lived group had more naive CD4+ T cells, fewer expanded clones and increased TCR diversity, a pattern suggesting age selection. Observed TCR beta diversity correlated strongly with the percentage of naive T cells measured by flow cytometry. Because profiling used bulk unsorted PBMCs, naive and antigen-experienced compartments could not be compared conclusively.

The sequence was collected from a woman at least 80 years old in good health. Donor details come from another sample of the same person, matched by shared clones. Sequenced input: blood. This chain is built from TRBV15 and TRBJ2-1, with the D segment possibly TRBD1 or TRBD2, each aligning over 5 bases. The DNA sequence is TGTGCCACCAGCTGGGACGGCTACAATGAGCAGTTCTTC. Translated, it reads CATSWDGYNEQFF.